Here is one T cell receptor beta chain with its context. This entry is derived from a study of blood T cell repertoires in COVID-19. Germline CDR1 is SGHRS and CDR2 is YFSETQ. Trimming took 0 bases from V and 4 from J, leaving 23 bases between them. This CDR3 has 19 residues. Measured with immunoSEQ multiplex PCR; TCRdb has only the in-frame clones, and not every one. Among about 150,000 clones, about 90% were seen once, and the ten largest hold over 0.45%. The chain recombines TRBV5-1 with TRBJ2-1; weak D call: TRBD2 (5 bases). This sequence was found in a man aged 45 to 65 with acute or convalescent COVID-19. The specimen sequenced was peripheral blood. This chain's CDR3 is CASSLEAAGGMRKYNEQFF. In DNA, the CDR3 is TGCGCCAGCAGCTTGGAAGCCGCGGGCGGTATGAGAAAATACAATGAGCAGTTCTTC.